Listed below are T cell receptor beta chains from one sample, sequenced in a study of PD-L1 blockade in urothelial cancer. Assay: immunoSEQ multiplex PCR; the TCRdb copy retains only in-frame clones and omits some. The table lists tens of thousands of clones, roughly 90% of them singletons. This sample comprised PBMCs, obtained around atezolizumab (anti-PD-L1) treatment. These receptors originate from a woman of 80 years or more with urothelial cancer. Both conserved end residues are part of each CDR3. Fields, in order: CDR3 length, J gene, V gene, D gene, clone size, CDR3 DNA, CDR3 protein. A D gene is named only where the DNA matches it firmly. Size values are once, few and many counts, or a class for expanded clones, and some rows have none.

14,TRBJ2-7,TRBV28,TRBD2,-,TGTGCCAGCGTACGTAGCGGGCCCCCCTACGAGCAGTACTTC,CASVRSGPPYEQYF
12,TRBJ1-1,TRBV28,-,-,TGTGCCAGCAGTTTGCAGGGGACTGAAGCTTTCTTT,CASSLQGTEAFF
18,TRBJ2-7,TRBV11-2,TRBD2,-,TGTGCCAGCAGCTTAGGGTTAATCCTAGCGGGCGCCTCCTACGAGCAGTACTTC,CASSLGLILAGASYEQYF
16,TRBJ2-2,TRBV9,TRBD1,-,TGTGCCAGCAGCCCGCGACAATCTCAGGGGGCCGGGGAGCTGTTTTTT,CASSPRQSQGAGELFF
11,TRBJ2-5,TRBV18,-,-,TGTGCCAGCTCACCAAGCGAGACCCAGTACTTC,CASSPSETQYF
16,TRBJ2-7,TRBV7-3,-,-,TGTGCCAGCAGCCCATTTGGGCGGGATAGCTCCTACGAGCAGTACTTC,CASSPFGRDSSYEQYF
14,TRBJ1-3,TRBV2,TRBD1,once,TGTGCCAGCGCCTACGGGACAGGGGGAAACACCATATATTTT,CASAYGTGGNTIYF
17,TRBJ2-2,TRBV5-1,TRBD2,-,TGCGCCAGCAGCTCAGCGGGACGACAGCAGTTCACCGGGGAGCTGTTTTTT,CASSSAGRQQFTGELFF
15,TRBJ1-2,TRBV4-1,TRBD1,-,TGCGCCAGCAGCCCCGGGACAGTGGCTAACTATGGCTACACCTTC,CASSPGTVANYGYTF
17,TRBJ2-1,TRBV9,TRBD1,-,TGTGCCAGCAGCAATAGCCGCCGGGACAGGTGGAACAATGAGCAGTTCTTC,CASSNSRRDRWNNEQFF
16,TRBJ1-6,TRBV7-3,-,-,TGTGCCAGCAGCTTAGAACCCCCAGGGGTTGGTTCACCCCTCCACTTT,CASSLEPPGVGSPLHF
15,TRBJ2-5,TRBV7-9,TRBD2,-,TGTGCCAGCAGCTTCGGCGGGAGTTACCTTGAGACCCAGTACTTC,CASSFGGSYLETQYF
15,TRBJ2-2,TRBV5-1,-,-,TGCGCCAGCAGCTTGGTCGTGCAGGGGTCCGGGGAGCTGTTTTTT,CASSLVVQGSGELFF
15,TRBJ1-1,TRBV10-2,-,few,TGCGCCAGCAGTGCCGGGGGGCAGTCCTACACTGAAGCTTTCTTT,CASSAGGQSYTEAFF
13,TRBJ1-1,TRBV5-6,TRBD1,-,TGTGCCAGCAGCTCCGGGACAGGTTTCGAAGCTTTCTTT,CASSSGTGFEAFF
16,TRBJ1-2,TRBV9,-,-,TGTGCCAGCAGCGTAGGTCAGGGCGGTAACTATGGTGGCTACACCTTC,CASSVGQGGNYGGYTF
15,TRBJ1-2,TRBV4-1,TRBD1,-,TGCGCCAGCAGCCAACTCCCGGGACAGGGATATGGCTACACCTTC,CASSQLPGQGYGYTF
16,TRBJ2-3,TRBV9,TRBD2,-,TGTGCCAGCAGCGTCACTCAGCGGGAGGTCAAAGATACGCAGTATTTT,CASSVTQREVKDTQYF
13,TRBJ2-2,TRBV11-1,-,-,TGTGCCAGCAGCTTACAGCGCCTAGGGGAGCTGTTTTTT,CASSLQRLGELFF
13,TRBJ2-7,TRBV19,TRBD2,-,TGTGCCAGTAGTATAAGCGGGGTGGACGAGCAGTACTTC,CASSISGVDEQYF
16,TRBJ2-3,TRBV4-1,TRBD1,-,TGCGCCAGCAGCCCTCTACTAGGAAGGGGGCCAGATACGCAGTATTTT,CASSPLLGRGPDTQYF
12,TRBJ1-5,TRBV10-1,TRBD1,once,TGCGCCAGCGGGACAGGGCTTCAGCCCCAGCATTTT,CASGTGLQPQHF
13,TRBJ1-1,TRBV2,TRBD1,once,TGTGCCAGCCGGGAGGGGGCTGACACTGAAGCTTTCTTT,CASREGADTEAFF